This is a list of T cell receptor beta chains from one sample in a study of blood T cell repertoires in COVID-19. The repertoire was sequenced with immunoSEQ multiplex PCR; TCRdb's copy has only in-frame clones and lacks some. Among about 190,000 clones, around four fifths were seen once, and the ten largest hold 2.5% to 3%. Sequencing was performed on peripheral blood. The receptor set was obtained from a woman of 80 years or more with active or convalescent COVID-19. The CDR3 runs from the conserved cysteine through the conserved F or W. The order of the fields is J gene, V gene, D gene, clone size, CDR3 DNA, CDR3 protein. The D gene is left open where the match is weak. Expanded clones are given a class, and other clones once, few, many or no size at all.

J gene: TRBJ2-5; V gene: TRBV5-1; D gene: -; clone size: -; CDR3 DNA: TGCGCCAGCAGCTTGGTCGCAGGGAACCATCCCCTTGAGACCCAGTACTTC; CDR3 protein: CASSLVAGNHPLETQYF
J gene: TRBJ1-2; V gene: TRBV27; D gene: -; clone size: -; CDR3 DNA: TGTGCCAGCAGCGGACTTTCAGGGACAAACTATGGCTACACCTTC; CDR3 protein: CASSGLSGTNYGYTF
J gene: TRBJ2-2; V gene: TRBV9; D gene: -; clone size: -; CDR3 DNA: TGTGCCAGCAGCGTAGATTTCTCCGGGGAGCTGTTTTTT; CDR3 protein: CASSVDFSGELFF
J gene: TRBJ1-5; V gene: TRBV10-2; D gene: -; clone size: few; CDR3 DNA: TGCGCCAGCAGTGAGTCGAGGAGGCAGGTCGCGAATCAGCCCCAGCATTTT; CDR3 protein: CASSESRRQVANQPQHF
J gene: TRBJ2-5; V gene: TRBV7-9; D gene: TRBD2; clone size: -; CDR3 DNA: TGTGCCAGCAGCCCACAACTAGCGGGGGCCGAGACCCAGTACTTC; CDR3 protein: CASSPQLAGAETQYF
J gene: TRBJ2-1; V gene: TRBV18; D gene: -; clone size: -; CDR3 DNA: TGTGCCAGCTCACCAATAGCGGAGTCCTCCTACAATGAGCAGTTCTTC; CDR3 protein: CASSPIAESSYNEQFF
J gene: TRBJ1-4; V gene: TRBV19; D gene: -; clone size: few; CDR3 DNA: TGTGCCAGTAGTACTAGCTTTTGGGGTTCAAATGAAAAACTGTTTTTT; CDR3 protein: CASSTSFWGSNEKLFF
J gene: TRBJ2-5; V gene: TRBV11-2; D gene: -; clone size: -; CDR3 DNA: TGTGCCAGCAGCTTAGCGGTAGCACAAGAGACCCAGTACTTC; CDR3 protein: CASSLAVAQETQYF
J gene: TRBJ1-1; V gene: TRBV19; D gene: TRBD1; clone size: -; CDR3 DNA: TGTGCCAGTAGGCCTCGGACAGGTACTTTGAACACTGAAGCTTTCTTT; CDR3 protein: CASRPRTGTLNTEAFF
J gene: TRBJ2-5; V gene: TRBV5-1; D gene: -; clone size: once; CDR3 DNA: TGCGCCAGCAGCTTGGGAGAGACTCAAGAGACCCAGTACTTC; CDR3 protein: CASSLGETQETQYF
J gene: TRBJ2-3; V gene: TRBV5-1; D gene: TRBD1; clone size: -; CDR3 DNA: TGCGCCAGCAGCCTCGGTGGGACAGTTGGGACAGATACGCAGTATTTT; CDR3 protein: CASSLGGTVGTDTQYF
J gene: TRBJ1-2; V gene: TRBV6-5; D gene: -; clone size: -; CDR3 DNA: TGTGCCAGCAGTTACTCCGGCTCGGGTGGCTACACCTTC; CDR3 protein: CASSYSGSGGYTF
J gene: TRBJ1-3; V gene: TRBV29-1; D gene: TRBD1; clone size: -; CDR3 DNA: TGCAGCGCCGTAGGGACAGCTAGAAACACCATATATTTT; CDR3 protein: CSAVGTARNTIYF
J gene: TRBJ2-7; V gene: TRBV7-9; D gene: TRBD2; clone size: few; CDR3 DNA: TGTGCCAGCAGCTTTGGGACGGGGGGGACCTACGAGCAGTACTTC; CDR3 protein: CASSFGTGGTYEQYF
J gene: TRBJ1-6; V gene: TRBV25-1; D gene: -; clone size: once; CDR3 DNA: TGTGCCAGCAGTGAAAACAGGGTTGGAGGCTCACCCCTCCACTTT; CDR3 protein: CASSENRVGGSPLHF
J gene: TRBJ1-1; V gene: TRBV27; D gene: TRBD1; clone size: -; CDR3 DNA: TGTGCCAGCAGCCTGAATCCGGGACAGCCGAACACTGAAGCTTTCTTT; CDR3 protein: CASSLNPGQPNTEAFF
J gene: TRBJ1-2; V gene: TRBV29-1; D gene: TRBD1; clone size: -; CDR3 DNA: TGCAGCGTGTTCGGACAGGGGGGGGACTATGGCTACACCTTC; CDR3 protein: CSVFGQGGDYGYTF
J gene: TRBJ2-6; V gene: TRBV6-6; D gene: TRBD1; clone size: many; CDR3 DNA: TGTGCCATCGGGACAGGGAGCGATTCAGGGGCCAACGTCCTGACTTTC; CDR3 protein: CAIGTGSDSGANVLTF
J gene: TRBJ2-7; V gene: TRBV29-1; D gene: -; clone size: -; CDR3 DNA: TGCAGCGCAACACAAAGCTCCTACGAGCAGTACTTC; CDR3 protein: CSATQSSYEQYF
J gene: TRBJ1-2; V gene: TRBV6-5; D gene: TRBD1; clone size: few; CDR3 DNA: TGTGCCAGCAGTTACTCCCCTTTGGCAGGGGGCGGCTACACCTTC; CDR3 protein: CASSYSPLAGGGYTF
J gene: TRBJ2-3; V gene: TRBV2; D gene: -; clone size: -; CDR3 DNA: TGTGCCAGCAGTGAAGAGGTTGCGGTTACGGGGTATTTT; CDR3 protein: CASSEEVAVTGYF
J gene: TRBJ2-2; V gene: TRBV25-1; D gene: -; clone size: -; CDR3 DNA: TGTGCCAGCAGAGTCTCGGGGGGCGGTGGGACCGGGGAGCTGTTTTTT; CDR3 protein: CASRVSGGGGTGELFF
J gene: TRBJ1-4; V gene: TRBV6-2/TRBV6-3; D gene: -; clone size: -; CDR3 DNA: TGTGCCAGCAGTTCTCCCCGAGAGGTTGAAAAACTGTTTTTT; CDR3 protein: CASSSPREVEKLFF
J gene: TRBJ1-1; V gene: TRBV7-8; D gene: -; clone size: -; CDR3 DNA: TGTGCCAGCAGCTTAGGGGGGGACACTGAAGCTTTCTTT; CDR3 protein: CASSLGGDTEAFF
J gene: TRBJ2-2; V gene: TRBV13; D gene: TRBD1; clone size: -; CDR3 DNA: TGTGCCAGCAGCTTAACCCCTGGACAGGGGGTGTTTGACTACAACACCGGGGAGCTGTTTTTT; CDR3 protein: CASSLTPGQGVFDYNTGELFF
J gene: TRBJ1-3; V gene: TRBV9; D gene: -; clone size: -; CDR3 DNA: TGTGCCAGCAGCAGCGGGACGGCTGGAAACACCATATATTTT; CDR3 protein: CASSSGTAGNTIYF
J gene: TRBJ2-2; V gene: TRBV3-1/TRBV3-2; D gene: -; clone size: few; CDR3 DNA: TGTGCCAGCAGCTATAACACCGGGGAGCTGTTTTTT; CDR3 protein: CASSYNTGELFF
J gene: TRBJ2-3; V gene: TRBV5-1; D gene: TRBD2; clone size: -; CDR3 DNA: TGCGCCAGCAATCAGCGGGGGGATTTTACAGATACGCAGTATTTT; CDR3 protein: CASNQRGDFTDTQYF
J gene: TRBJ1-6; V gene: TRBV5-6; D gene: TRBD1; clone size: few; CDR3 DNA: TGTGCCAGCAGCTTGGCCGGGACAGAACTTAATTCACCCCTCCACTTT; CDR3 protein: CASSLAGTELNSPLHF
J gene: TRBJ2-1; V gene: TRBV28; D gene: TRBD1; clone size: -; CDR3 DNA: TGTGCCAGCGGGGGACAGCAGAAGCAGTTCTTC; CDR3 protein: CASGGQQKQFF
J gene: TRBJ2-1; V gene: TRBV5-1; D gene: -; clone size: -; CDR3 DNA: TGCGCCAGCAAAAGAGGGGCGGGGATGGGTGAGCAGTTCTTC; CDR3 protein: CASKRGAGMGEQFF
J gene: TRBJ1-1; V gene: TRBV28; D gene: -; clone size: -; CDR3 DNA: TGTGCCAGCATAGGCAGGGGAGACGGAGCTTTCTTT; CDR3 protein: CASIGRGDGAFF
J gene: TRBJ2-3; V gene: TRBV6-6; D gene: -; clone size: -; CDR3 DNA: TGTGCCAGCAGTTCTACAGATACGCAGTATTTT; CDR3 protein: CASSSTDTQYF
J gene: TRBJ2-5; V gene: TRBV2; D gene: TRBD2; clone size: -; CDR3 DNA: TGTGCCAGCAGTGAGGATAGCGGGGGAGAGACCCAGTACTTC; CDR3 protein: CASSEDSGGETQYF
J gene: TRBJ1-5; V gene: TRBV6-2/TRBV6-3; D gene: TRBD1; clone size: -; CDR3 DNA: TGTGCCAGCAGTTACCCGAGGACAGGGGTGGGCAATCAGCCCCAGCATTTT; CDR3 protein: CASSYPRTGVGNQPQHF
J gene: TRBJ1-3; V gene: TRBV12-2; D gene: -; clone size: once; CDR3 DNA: TGTGCAAGTCGCTTATTCACAGGGGCTGGAAACACCATATATTTT; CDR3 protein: CASRLFTGAGNTIYF
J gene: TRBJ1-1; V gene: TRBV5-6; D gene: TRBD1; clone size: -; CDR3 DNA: TGTGCCAGCAGCACGGACCAGGGGGGCACTGAAGCTTTCTTT; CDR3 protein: CASSTDQGGTEAFF
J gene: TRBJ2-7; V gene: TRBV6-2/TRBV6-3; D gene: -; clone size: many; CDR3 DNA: TGTGCCAGCAACCCCACCTCGGTCCTGGGGCCCCCGTTCCGCGAGCAGTACTTC; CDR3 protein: CASNPTSVLGPPFREQYF
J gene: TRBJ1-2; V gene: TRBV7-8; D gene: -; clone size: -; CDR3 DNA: TGTGCCAGCAGCGCCCGACAGTCTAACTATGGCTACACCTTC; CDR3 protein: CASSARQSNYGYTF
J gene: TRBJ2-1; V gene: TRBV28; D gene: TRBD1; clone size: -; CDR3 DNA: TGTGCCAGCAGTTCCGGGACAGGGGTTGTAACCTACAATGAGCAGTTCTTC; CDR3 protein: CASSSGTGVVTYNEQFF
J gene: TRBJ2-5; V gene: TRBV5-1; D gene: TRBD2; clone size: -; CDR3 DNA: TGCGCCAGTTCCTCAGAGCGGGGTTGGGAGACCCAGTACTTC; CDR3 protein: CASSSERGWETQYF
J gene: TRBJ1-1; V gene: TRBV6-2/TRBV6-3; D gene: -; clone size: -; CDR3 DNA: TGTGCCAGCAGCATACCCCCCACTAACACTGAAGCTTTCTTT; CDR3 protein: CASSIPPTNTEAFF